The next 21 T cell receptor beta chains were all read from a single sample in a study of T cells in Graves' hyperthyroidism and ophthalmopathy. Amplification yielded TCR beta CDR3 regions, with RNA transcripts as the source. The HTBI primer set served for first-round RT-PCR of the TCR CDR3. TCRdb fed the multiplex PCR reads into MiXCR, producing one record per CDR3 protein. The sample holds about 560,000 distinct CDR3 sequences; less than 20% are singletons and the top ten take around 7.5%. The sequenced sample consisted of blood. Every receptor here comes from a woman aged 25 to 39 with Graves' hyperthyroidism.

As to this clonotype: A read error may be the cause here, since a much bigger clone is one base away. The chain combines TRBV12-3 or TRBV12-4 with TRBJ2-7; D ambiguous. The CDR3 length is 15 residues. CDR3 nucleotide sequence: TGTGCCAGCAGTTTGATGGTTTCCCGGTCCTACGAGCAGTGCTTC. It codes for CASSLMVSRSYEQCF.

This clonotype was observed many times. CDR3 sequence (DNA): TGCAGTGCTAGATTTTTACAGGGGGGAGATAGCAATCAGCCCCAGCATTTT. Translation: CSARFLQGGDSNQPQHF. The chain recombines TRBV20-1 with TRBJ1-5; 8 positions agree with TRBD1. V was clipped by 2 bases and J by 0 bases; unmatched bases: 9. There are 17 residues in the CDR3. Germline V lookup: CDR1 DFQATT, CDR2 SNEGSKA (reference sequence).

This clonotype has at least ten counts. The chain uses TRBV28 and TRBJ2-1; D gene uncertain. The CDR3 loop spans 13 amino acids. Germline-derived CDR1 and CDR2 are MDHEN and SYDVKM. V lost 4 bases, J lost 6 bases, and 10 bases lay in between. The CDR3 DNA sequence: TGTGCCAGCAGTTCCCCAATTTTCAATGAGCAGTTCTTC. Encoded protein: CASSSPIFNEQFF.

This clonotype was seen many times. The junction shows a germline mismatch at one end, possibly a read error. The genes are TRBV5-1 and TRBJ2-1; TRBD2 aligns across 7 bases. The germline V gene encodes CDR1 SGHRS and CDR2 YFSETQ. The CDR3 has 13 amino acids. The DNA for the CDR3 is TGCGCCAGCAGCCCGGCGGGTTTGCGGGAGCTGTTCTTC. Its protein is CASSPAGLRELFF.

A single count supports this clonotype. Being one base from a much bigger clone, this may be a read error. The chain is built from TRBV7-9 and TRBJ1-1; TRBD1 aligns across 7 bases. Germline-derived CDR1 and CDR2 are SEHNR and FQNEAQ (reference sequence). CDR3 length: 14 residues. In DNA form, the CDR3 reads TGTGCCAGCAGCTTAGAGGGGGCCGACACTGAACCTTTCTTT. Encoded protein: CASSLEGADTEPFF.

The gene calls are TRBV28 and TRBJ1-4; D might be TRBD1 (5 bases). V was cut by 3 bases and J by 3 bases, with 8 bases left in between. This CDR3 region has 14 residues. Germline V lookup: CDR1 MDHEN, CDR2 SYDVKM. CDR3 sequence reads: CASSFRGANEKLFF. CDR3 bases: TGTGCCAGCAGTTTTCGGGGGGCTAATGAAAAACTGTTTTTT. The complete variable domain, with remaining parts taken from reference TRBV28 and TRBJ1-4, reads DVKVTQSSRYLVKRTGEKVFLECVQDMDHENMFWYRQDPGLGLRLIYFSYDVKMKEKGDIPEGYSVSREKKERFSLILESASTNQTSMYLCASSFRGANEKLFFGSGTQLSVL.

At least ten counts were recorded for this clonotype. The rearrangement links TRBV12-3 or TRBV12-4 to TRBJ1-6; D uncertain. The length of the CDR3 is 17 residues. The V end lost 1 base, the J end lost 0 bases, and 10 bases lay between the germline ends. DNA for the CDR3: TGTGCCAGCAGTTTAGACGGCCCGAGCTCCTATAATTCACCCCTCCACTTT. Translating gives CASSLDGPSSYNSPLHF.

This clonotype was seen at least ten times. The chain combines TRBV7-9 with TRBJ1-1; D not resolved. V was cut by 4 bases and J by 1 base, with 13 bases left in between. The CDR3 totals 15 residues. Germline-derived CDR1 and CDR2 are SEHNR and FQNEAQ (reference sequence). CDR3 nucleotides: TGTGCCAGCAGCTCCCCCATTTCCCCGAACACTGAAGCTTTCTTT. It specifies CASSSPISPNTEAFF.

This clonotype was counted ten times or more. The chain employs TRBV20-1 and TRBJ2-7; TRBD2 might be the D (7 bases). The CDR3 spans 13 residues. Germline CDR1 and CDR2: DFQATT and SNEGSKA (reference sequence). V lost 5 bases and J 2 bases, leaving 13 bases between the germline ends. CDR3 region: CSAPRGGAYEQYF. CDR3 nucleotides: TGCAGTGCTCCCCGAGGGGGGGCCTACGAGCAGTACTTC.

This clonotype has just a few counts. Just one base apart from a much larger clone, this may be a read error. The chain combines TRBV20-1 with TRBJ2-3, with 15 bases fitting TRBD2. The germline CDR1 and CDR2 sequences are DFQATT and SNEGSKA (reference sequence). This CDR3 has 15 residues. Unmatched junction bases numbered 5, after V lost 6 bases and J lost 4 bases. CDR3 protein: CSAAGTSGRSDTQYF. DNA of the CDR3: TGCAGTGCAGCCGGGACTAGCGGGAGGTCAGATACGCAGTATTTT.

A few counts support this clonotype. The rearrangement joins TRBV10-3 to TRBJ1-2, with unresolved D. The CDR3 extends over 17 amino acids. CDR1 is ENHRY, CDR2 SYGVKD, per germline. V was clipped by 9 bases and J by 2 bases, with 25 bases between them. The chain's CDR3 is CAIPTTKSAGRNYGYTF. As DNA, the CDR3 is TGTGCCATACCAACTACCAAGTCCGCGGGGAGGAACTATGGCTACACCTTC.

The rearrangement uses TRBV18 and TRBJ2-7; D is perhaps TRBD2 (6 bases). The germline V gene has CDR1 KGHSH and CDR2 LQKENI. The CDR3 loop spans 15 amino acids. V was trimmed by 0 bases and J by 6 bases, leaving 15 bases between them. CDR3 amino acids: CASSPPTGVLSEQYF. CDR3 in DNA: TGTGCCAGCTCACCACCGACGGGGGTTCTAAGCGAGCAGTACTTC.

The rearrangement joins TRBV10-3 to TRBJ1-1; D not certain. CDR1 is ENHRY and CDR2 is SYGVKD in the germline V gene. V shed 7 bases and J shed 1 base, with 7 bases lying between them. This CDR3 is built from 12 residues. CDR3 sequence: CAIKHTNTEAFF. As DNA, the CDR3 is TGTGCCATCAAGCACACGAACACTGAAGCTTTCTTT.

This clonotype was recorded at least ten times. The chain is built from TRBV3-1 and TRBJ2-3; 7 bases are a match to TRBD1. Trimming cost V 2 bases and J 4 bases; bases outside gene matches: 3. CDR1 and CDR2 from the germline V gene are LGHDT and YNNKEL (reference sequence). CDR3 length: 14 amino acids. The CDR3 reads CASSQPQGADTQYF. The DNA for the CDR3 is TGTGCCAGCAGCCAACCTCAGGGGGCAGATACGCAGTATTTT.

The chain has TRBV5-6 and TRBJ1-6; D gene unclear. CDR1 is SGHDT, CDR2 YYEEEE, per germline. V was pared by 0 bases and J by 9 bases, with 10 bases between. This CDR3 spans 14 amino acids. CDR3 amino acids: CASSLGGGISPLHF. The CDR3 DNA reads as TGTGCCAGCAGCTTGGGAGGAGGGATTTCACCCCTCCACTTT.

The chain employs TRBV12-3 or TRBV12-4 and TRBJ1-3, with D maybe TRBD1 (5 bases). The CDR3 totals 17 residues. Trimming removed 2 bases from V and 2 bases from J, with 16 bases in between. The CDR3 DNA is TGTGCCAGCAGTTTAAGGGGAACTGGAACTGCTGGAAACACCATATATTTT. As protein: CASSLRGTGTAGNTIYF.

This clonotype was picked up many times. Here the CDR3 reads CASSEGTTSYNEQFF. Written as DNA, the CDR3 is TGTGCCAGCAGTGAAGGGACTACCTCCTACAATGAGCAGTTCTTC. The chain employs TRBV6-1 and TRBJ2-1, with TRBD2 as a possible D gene (6 bases). V was trimmed by 1 base and J by 0 bases, leaving 7 bases between them. The CDR3 runs to 15 residues. Germline-derived CDR1 and CDR2 are MNHNS and SASEGT.

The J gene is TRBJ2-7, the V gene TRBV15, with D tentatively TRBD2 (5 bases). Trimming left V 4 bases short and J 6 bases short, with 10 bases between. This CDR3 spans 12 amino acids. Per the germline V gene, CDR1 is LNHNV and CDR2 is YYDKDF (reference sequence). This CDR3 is CATSKDGVEQYF. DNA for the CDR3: TGTGCCACCAGCAAAGACGGGGTCGAGCAGTACTTC.

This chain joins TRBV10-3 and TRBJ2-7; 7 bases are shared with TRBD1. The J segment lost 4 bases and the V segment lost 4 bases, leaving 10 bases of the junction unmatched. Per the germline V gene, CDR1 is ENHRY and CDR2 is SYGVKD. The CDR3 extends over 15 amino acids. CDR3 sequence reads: CAISGGPGGVYEQYF. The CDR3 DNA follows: TGTGCCATCAGTGGAGGTCCAGGGGGAGTTTACGAGCAGTACTTC.

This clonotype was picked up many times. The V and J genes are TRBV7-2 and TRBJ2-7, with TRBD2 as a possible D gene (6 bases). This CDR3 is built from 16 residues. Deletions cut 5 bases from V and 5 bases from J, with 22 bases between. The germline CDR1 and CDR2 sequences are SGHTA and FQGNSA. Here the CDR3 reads CASSPHRGTFLHEQYF. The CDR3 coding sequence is TGTGCCAGCAGCCCGCATCGGGGGACCTTTCTCCACGAGCAGTACTTC.

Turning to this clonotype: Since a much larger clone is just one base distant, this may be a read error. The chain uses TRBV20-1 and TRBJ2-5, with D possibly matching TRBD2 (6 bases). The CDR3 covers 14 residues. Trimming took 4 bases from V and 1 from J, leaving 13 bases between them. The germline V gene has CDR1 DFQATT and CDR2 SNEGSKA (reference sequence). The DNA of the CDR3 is TGCAGTGCTAAACTTGGGGGGATCCAAGAGACCCAGTACTTC. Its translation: CSAKLGGIQETQYF.